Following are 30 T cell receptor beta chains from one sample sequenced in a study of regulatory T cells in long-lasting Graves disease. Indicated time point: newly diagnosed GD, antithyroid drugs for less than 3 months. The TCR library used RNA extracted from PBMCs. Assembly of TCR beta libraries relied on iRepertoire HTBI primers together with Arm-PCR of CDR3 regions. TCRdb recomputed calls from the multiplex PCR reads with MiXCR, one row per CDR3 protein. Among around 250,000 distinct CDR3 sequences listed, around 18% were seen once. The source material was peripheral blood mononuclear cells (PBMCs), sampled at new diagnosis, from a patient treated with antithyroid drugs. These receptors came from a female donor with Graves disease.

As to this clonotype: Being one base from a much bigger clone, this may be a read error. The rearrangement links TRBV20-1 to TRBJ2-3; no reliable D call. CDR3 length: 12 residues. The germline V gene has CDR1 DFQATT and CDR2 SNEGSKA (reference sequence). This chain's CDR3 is CSARVPLDTRYF. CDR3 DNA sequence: TGCAGTGCTAGAGTACCATTAGATACGCGGTATTTT.

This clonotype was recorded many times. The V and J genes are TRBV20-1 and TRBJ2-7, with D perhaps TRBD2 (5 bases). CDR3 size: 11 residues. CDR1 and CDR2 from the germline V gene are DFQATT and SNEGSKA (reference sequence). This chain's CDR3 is CGIGDSYEQYF. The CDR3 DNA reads TGCGGGATCGGGGACTCCTACGAGCAGTACTTC.

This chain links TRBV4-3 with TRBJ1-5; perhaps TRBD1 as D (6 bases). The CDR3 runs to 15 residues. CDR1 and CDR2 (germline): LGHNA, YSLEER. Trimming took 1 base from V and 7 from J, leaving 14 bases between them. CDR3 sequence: CASSQAQGAGQPQHF. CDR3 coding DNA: TGCGCCAGCAGCCAAGCACAGGGCGCAGGGCAGCCCCAGCATTTT.

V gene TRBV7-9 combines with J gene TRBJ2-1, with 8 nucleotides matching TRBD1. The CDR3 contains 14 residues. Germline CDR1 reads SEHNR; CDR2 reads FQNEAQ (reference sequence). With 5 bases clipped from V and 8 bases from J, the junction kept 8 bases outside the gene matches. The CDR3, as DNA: TGTGCCAGCAGCCCAGGACAGGGATCTGATGAGCAGTTCTTC. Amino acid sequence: CASSPGQGSDEQFF.

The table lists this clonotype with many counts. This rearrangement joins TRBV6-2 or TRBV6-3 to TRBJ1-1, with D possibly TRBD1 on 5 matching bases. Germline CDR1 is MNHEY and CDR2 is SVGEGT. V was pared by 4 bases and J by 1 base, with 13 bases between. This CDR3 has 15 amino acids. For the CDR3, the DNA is TGTGCCAGCAGTTCACACAGGCTCGGGAACACTGAAGCTTTCTTT. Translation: CASSSHRLGNTEAFF.

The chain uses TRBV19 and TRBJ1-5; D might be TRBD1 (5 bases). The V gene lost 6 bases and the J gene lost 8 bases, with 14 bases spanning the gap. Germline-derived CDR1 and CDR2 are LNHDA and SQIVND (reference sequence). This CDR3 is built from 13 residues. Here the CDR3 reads CASRGERREPQHF. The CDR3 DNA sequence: TGTGCCAGTAGGGGGGAGAGGAGAGAGCCCCAGCATTTT.

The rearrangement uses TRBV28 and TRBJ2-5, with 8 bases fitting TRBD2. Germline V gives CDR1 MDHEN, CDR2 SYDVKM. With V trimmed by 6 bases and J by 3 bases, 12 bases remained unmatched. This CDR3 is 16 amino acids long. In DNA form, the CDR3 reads TGTGCCAGCAGCCCCCCCCAGCGGGAGAAAGAAGAGACCCAGTACTTC. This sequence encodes CASSPPQREKEETQYF.

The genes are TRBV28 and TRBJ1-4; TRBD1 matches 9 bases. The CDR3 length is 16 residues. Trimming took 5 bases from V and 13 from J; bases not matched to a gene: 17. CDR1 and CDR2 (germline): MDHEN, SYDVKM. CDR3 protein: CASSLDRTGDAEGLFF. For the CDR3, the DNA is TGTGCCAGCAGTCTCGACAGGACAGGGGACGCAGAGGGACTGTTTTTT.

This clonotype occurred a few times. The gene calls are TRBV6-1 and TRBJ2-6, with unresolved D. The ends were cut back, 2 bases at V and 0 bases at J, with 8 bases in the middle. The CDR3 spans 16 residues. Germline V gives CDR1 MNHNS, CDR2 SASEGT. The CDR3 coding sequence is TGTGCCAGCAGTGAAATGTTAACCTCTGGGGCCAACGTCCTGACTTTC. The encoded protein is CASSEMLTSGANVLTF.

CDR3 nucleotide sequence: TGCAGTGCTAGATCGGCCCCGTTGTACGAGCAGTACTTC. Encoded protein: CSARSAPLYEQYF. The rearrangement links TRBV20-1 to TRBJ2-7; D remains unclear. The CDR3 sequence is 13 residues long. Trimming left V 2 bases short and J 4 bases short, with 12 bases between. Looked up from germline, CDR1 is DFQATT and CDR2 is SNEGSKA (reference sequence).

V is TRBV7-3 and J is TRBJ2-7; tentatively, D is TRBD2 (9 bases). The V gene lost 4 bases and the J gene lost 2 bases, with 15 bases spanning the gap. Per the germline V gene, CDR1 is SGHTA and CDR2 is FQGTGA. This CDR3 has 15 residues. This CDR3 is CASSSGGGRAYEQYF. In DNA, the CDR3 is TGTGCCAGCAGCTCAGGGGGCGGGAGGGCCTACGAGCAGTACTTC.

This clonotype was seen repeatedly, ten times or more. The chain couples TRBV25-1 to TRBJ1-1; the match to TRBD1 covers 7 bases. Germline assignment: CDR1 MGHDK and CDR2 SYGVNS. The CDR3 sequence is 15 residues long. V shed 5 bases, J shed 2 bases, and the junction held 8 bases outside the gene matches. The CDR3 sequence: CASSPTGWGNTEAFF. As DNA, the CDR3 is TGTGCCAGCAGTCCGACAGGGTGGGGTAACACTGAAGCTTTCTTT.

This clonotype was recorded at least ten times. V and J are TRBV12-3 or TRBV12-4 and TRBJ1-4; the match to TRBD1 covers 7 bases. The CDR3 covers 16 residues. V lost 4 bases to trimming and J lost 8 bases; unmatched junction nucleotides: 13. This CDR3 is CASSSIDGTVSEKLFF. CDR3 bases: TGTGCCAGCAGTTCTATCGATGGGACAGTTTCAGAAAAACTGTTTTTT.

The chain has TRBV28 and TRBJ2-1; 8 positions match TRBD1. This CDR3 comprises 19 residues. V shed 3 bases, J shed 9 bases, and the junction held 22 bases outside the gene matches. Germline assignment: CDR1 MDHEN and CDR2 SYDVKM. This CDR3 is CASSFRFTLNGQGSGEQFF. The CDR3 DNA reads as TGTGCCAGCAGTTTTCGGTTTACTTTGAATGGACAGGGTAGCGGTGAGCAGTTCTTC. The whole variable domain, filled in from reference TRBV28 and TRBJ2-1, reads DVKVTQSSRYLVKRTGEKVFLECVQDMDHENMFWYRQDPGLGLRLIYFSYDVKMKEKGDIPEGYSVSREKKERFSLILESASTNQTSMYLCASSFRFTLNGQGSGEQFFGPGTRLTVL.

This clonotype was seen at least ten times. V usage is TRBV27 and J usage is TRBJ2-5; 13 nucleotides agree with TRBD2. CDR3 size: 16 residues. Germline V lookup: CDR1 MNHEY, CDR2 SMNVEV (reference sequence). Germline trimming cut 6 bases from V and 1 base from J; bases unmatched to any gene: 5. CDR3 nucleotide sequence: TGTGCCAGCAGGAGACTAGCGGGAGGCCTCCAAGAGACCCAGTACTTC. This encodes CASRRLAGGLQETQYF.

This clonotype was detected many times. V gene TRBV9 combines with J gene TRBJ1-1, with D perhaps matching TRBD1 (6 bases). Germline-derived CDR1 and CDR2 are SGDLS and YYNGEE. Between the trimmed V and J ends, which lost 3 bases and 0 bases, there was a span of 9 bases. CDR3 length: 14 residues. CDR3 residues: CASSGGQLNTEAFF. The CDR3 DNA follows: TGTGCCAGCAGCGGGGGGCAGTTGAACACTGAAGCTTTCTTT.

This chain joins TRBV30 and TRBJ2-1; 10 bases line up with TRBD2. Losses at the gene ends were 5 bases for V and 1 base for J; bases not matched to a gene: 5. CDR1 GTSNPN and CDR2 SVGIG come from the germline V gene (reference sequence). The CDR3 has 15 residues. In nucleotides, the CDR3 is TGTGCCTGGCTACTAGCGGGGAGATCCTACAATGAGCAGTTCTTC. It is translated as CAWLLAGRSYNEQFF.

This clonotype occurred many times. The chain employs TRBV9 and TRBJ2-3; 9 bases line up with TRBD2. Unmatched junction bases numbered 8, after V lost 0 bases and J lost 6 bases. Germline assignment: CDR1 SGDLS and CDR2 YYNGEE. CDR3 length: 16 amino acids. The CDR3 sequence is CASSVEGTSPRDTQYF. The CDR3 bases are TGTGCCAGCAGCGTAGAGGGGACTAGCCCCAGGGATACGCAGTATTTT.

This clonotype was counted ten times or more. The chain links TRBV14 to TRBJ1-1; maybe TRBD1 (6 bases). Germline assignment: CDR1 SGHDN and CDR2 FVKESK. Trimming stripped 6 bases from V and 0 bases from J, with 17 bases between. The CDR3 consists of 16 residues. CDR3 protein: CASSPGQPVLNTEAFF. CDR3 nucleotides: TGTGCCAGCAGTCCTGGACAGCCCGTCCTGAACACTGAAGCTTTCTTT.

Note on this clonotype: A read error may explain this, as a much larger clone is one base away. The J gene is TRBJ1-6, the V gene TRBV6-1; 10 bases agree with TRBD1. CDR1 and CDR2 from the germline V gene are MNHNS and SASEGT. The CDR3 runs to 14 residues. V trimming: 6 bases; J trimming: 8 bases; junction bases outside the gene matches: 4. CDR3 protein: CASSAGTGDSPLHF. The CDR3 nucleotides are TGTGCCAGCAGCGCCGGGACAGGGGATTCACCCCTCCACTTT.

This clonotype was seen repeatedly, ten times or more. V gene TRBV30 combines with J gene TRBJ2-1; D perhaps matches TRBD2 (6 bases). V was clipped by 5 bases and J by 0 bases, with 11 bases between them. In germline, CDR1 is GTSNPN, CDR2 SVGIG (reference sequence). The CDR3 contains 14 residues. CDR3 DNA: TGTGCCTGGGGGACTTCTACCTCCTACAATGAGCAGTTCTTC. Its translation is CAWGTSTSYNEQFF.

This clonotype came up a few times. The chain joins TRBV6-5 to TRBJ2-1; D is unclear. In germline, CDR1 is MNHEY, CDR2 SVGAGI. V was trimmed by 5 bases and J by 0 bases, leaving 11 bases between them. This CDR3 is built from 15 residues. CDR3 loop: CASSLLESSYNEQFF. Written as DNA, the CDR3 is TGTGCCAGCAGTCTCCTCGAGAGCTCCTACAATGAGCAGTTCTTC.

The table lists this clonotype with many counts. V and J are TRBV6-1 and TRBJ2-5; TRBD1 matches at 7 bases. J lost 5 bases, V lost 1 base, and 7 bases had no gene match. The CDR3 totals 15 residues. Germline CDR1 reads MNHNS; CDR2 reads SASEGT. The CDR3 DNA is TGTGCCAGCAGTGAAGGAGACAGGGCTGTGGAGACCCAGTACTTC. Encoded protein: CASSEGDRAVETQYF.

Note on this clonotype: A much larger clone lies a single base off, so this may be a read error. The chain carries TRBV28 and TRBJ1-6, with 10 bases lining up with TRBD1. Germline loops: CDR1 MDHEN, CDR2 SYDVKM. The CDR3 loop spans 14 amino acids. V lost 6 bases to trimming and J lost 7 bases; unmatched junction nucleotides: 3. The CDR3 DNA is TGTGCCAGCAGCTTGGGACAGGGGAATTCACCCCTCCACTTT. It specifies CASSLGQGNSPLHF.

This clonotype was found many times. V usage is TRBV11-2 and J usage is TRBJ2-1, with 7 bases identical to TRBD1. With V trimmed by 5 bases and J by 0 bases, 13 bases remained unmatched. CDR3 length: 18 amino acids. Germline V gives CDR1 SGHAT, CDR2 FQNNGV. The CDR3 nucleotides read TGTGCCAGCAGCCCCGAGACAGGGAGATTTCGCTCCTACAATGAGCAGTTCTTC. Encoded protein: CASSPETGRFRSYNEQFF.

The CDR3 coding sequence is TGTGCCAGCAGCCGCGGGACGGTTGGAAACACCATATATTTT. It specifies CASSRGTVGNTIYF. This chain joins TRBV5-5 and TRBJ1-3; a possible D gene is TRBD1 (5 bases). V lost 4 bases to trimming and J lost 3 bases, with 11 bases between them. The CDR3 sequence is 14 residues long. CDR1 is SGHKS, CDR2 YYEKEE, per germline (reference sequence).

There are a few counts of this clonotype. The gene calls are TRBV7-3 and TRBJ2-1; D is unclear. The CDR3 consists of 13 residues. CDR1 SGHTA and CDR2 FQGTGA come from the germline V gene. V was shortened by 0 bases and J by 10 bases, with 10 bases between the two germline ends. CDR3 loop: CASSLTYLTEQFF. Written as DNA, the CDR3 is TGTGCCAGCAGCTTAACTTATCTGACAGAGCAGTTCTTC.

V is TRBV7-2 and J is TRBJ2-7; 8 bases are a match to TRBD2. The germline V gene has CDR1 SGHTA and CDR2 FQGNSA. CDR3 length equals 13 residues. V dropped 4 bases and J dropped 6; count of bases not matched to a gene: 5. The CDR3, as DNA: TGTGCCAGCAGCTCTTACCGGGAGGGCGAGCAGTACTTC. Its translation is CASSSYREGEQYF.

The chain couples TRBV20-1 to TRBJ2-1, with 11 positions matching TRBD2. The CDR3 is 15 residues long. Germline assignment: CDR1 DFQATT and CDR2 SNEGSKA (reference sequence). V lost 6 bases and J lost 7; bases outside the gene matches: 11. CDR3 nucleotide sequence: TGCAGTGCCCCGGGGCTAGCGGGGGGTTTTAATGAGCAGTTCTTC. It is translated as CSAPGLAGGFNEQFF.

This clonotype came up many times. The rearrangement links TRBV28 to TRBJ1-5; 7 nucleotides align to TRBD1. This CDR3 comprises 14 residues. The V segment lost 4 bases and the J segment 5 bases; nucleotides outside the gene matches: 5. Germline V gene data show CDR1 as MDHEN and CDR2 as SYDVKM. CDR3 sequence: CASSSDRVHQPQHF. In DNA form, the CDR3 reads TGTGCCAGCAGTTCCGACAGGGTACATCAGCCCCAGCATTTT.